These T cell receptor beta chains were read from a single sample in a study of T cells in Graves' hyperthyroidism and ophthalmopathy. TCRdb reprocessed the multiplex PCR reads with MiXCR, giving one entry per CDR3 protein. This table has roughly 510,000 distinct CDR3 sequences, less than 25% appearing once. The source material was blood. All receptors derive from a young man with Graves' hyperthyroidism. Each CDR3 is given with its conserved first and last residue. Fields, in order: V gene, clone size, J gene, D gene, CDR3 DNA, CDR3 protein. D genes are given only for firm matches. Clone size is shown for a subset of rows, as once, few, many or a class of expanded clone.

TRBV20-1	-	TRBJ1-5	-	TGCAGTGCTACCACAGGGACTAATCAGCCCCAGCATTTT	CSATTGTNQPQHF
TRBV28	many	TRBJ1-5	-	TGTGCCAGCAGTCCGACCCTTGGGCAGGGAGATCAGCCCCAGCATTTT	CASSPTLGQGDQPQHF
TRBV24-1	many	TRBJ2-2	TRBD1	TGTGCCACCAGTGATCCCGGGACAGCGAACACCGGGGAGCTGTTTTTT	CATSDPGTANTGELFF
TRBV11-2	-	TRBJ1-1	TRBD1	TGTGCCAGCAGCCAGATCAGGGGGCAGGTTGAAGCTTTCTTT	CASSQIRGQVEAFF
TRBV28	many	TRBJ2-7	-	TGTGCCAGCAGTATGCGGGACTCCTCCTACGAGCAGTACTTC	CASSMRDSSYEQYF
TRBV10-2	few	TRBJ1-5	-	TGCGCCAGCAGTGAAAAGATGCAGCCCCAGCATTTT	CASSEKMQPQHF
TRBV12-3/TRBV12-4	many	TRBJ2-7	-	TGTGCCAGCAGTCCCCCAAAGGGGTACTACGAGCAGTACTTC	CASSPPKGYYEQYF
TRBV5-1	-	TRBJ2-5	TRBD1	TGCGCCAGCAGCCCCGGGACAGCCCCGTACCAAGAGACCCAGTACTTC	CASSPGTAPYQETQYF
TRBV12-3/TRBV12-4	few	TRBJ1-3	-	TGTGCCAGCAGTTTGTGGGGGGCTGGAAACACCATATATTTT	CASSLWGAGNTIYF
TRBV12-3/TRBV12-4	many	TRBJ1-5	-	TGTGCCAGCAGTCTCAGACCTTCCAGGGCGCCCCAGCATTTT	CASSLRPSRAPQHF
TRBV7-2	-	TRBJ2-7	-	TGTGCCAGCAGCTTAGCGTTAGGGGGTAAGGGGTTTGGCTTTCCTTACGAGCAGTACTTC	CASSLALGGKGFGFPYEQYF
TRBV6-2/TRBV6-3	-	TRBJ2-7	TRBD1	TGTGCCAGCAGACCCCGGGACAGGATCTACGAGCAGTACTTC	CASRPRDRIYEQYF
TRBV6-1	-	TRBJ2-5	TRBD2	TGTGCCAGCAGCGTTAGCGGGAGAGGAGAGAAGACCCAGTACTTC	CASSVSGRGEKTQYF
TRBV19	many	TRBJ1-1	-	TGTGCCAGTATGGTGGAGGGGCCGAACACTGAAGCTTTCTTT	CASMVEGPNTEAFF
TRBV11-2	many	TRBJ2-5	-	TGTGCCAGCAGCCGAGGAGGACAGTTAGAGACCCAGTACTTC	CASSRGGQLETQYF
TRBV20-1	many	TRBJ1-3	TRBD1	TGCAGTGCTGCCCGGGACAGGGCCCCTGGAAACACCATATATTTT	CSAARDRAPGNTIYF
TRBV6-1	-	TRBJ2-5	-	TGTGCCAGCACCCGGACAGCTCAAGAGACCCAGTACTTC	CASTRTAQETQYF
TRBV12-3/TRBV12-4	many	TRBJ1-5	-	TGTGCCAGCAGCCGGGCCTTTAGCAATCAGCCCCAGCATTTT	CASSRAFSNQPQHF
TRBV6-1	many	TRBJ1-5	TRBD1	TGTGCCAGCAGCACACAGGGGTTCGGTCAGCCCCAGCATTTT	CASSTQGFGQPQHF
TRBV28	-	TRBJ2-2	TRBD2	TGTGCCAGCAGTATCCGACTAGCGGGGAGCGGGGAGCTGTTTTTT	CASSIRLAGSGELFF
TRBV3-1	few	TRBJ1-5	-	TGTGCCAGCAGCCAAGAACAGGGTTGGCAGCCCCAGCATTTT	CASSQEQGWQPQHF
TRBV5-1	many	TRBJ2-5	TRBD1	TGCGCCAGCAGCCTAGGACAGGCAGGGGCCCAGTACTTC	CASSLGQAGAQYF
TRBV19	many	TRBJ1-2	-	TGTGCCAGTCATCCCCTCCTGGATGAGGACTATGGCTACACCTTC	CASHPLLDEDYGYTF
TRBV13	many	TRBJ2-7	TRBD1	TGTGCCAGCAGCTCGGCGGACAGGGGGGGGAACGAGCAGTACTTC	CASSSADRGGNEQYF
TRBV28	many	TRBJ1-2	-	TGTGCCAGCAGGATTACAGGGTTAAGCTATGGCTACACCTTC	CASRITGLSYGYTF
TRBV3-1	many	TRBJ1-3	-	TGTGCCAGCAGCCAAGAGGACGGGTACAGGACAAGAGGAAACACCATATATTTT	CASSQEDGYRTRGNTIYF
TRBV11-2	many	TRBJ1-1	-	TGTGCCAGCAGCAATTCGGGTTGGACTGAAGCTTTCTTT	CASSNSGWTEAFF
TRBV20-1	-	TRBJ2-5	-	TGCAGTGCTTTCCGGAACCAAGAGACCCAGTACTTC	CSAFRNQETQYF
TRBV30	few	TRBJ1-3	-	TGTGCCTGGAGATCGGACAACTCTGGAAACACCATATATTTT	CAWRSDNSGNTIYF
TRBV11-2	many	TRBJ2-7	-	TGTGCCAGCAGCCGCTGGGGCAGCGGGCAGTACTTC	CASSRWGSGQYF
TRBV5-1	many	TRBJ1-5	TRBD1	TGCGCCAGCAGCTTGGGGGCAGGGGGTTTCAATCAGCCCCAGCATTTT	CASSLGAGGFNQPQHF
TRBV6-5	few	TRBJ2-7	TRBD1	TGTGCCAGCAGTTACTCCTGGGACAGGACCTACGAGCAGTACTTC	CASSYSWDRTYEQYF
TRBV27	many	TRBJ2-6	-	TGTGCCAGCAGTTCCGCGGGGACCGGGGCCAACGTCCTGACTTTC	CASSSAGTGANVLTF
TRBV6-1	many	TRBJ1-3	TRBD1	TGTGCCAGCAGCCAGACAGGGTTCGGAAACACCATATATTTT	CASSQTGFGNTIYF
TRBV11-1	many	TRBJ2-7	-	TGTGCCAGCAGCTTAGGCACGCGGGGGCGGTACGAGCAGTACTTC	CASSLGTRGRYEQYF
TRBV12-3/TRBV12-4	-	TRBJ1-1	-	TGTGCCAGCAGTCCGTGGACGGCAGACACTGAAGCTTTCTTT	CASSPWTADTEAFF
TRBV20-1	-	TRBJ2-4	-	TGCAGTGCTGGCGGGGCAGACAAAAACATTCAGTACTTC	CSAGGADKNIQYF